The entry below describes one T cell receptor beta chain. Its matching antigen is unknown. Donors were systemically healthy Caucasian individuals from Russia aged 6 to 90 years. The CDR3 spans 13 residues. Per the germline V gene, CDR1 is LGHNA and CDR2 is YSLEER. V gave up 3 bases and J gave up 4 bases, with 9 bases separating them. These data come from a study of blood T cells in healthy people across ages. Looking at the study overall: Using template switching, researchers captured about one barcoded beta molecule for each two T cells. Study-wide results and caveats: Significant beta diversity loss was already apparent by age roughly 40, declining roughly linearly.

It was with a sample-barcoded 5' primer and a J-beta primer mix that a second PCR of roughly 7 to 12 cycles was run. All cDNA molecules were each tagged by a template-switch adaptor with 12 random nucleotides. TCRdb re-derived calls from the 5' RACE reads in MiXCR, one entry per CDR3 protein. The sample includes 750,000 to 850,000 distinct CDR3 sequences, approximately 25% of them seen just once. These sequences were also reported in another study, on T cells of mothers and their children.

This TCR was recovered from a boy aged 5-17 years in good health. Material: blood. This chain connects TRBV4-3 to TRBJ1-1; D remains unclear. The CDR3 sequence is CASSQGESTEAFF. In DNA, the CDR3 is TGCGCCAGCAGCCAGGGCGAGAGCACTGAAGCTTTCTTT.